This entry lists 16 T cell receptor beta chains sequenced from one sample in a study of identical twins. TCRdb fed the 5' RACE reads into MiXCR, producing one record per CDR3 protein. Among 240,000 or so distinct CDR3 sequences listed, 5.5% to 7% were seen once. This same sample was also part of a study on yellow fever vaccine responses in identical twins.

Sequencing used memory (CD45RO+) T cells sorted from blood. The receptors shown here come from a woman aged 18-30 years in good health.

This clonotype showed up just a few times. V is TRBV20-1 and J is TRBJ2-1; TRBD1 aligns across 8 bases. The CDR3 has 15 amino acids. The trim removed 5 bases at V and 4 bases at J, leaving 10 bases unmatched. Germline V lookup: CDR1 DFQATT, CDR2 SNEGSKA (reference sequence). The CDR3, as DNA: TGCAGTGCTTTAGACGCCGGACAGGGTTACAATGAGCAGTTCTTC. Protein: CSALDAGQGYNEQFF.

The V call is TRBV7-8, the J call TRBJ1-2, with D unresolved. The germline CDR1 and CDR2 sequences are SGHVS and FQNEAQ. V was clipped by 1 base and J by 1 base, with 10 bases between them. CDR3 length equals 15 residues. CDR3 region: CASSLGRKLNYGYTF. CDR3 nucleotide sequence: TGTGCCAGCAGCTTAGGACGGAAACTTAACTATGGCTACACCTTC. Full variable domain (outside the CDR3, taken from reference TRBV7-8 and TRBJ1-2): GAGVSQSPRYKVAKRGQDVALRCDPISGHVSLFWYQQALGQGPEFLTYFQNEAQLDKSGLPSDRFFAERPEGSVSTLKIQRTQQEDSAVYLCASSLGRKLNYGYTFGSGTRLTVV.

The V and J genes are TRBV20-1 and TRBJ2-1; TRBD2 might be the D (6 bases). The germline V gene has CDR1 DFQATT and CDR2 SNEGSKA (reference sequence). V was shortened by 5 bases and J by 6 bases, with 17 bases between the two germline ends. This CDR3 contains 14 residues. For the CDR3, the DNA is TGCAGTGCTCCCCTAGCGTGGTTGCTCAATGAGCAGTTCTTC. Amino acids: CSAPLAWLLNEQFF.

In this sample, this clonotype turned up many times. V is TRBV5-1 and J is TRBJ2-5, with D hard to call. Germline V gene sequence: CDR1 SGHRS, CDR2 YFSETQ. The CDR3 is made up of 14 amino acids. The V gene lost 5 bases and the J gene lost 2 bases, with 13 bases spanning the gap. The CDR3 loop is CASSFAEIQETQYF. The CDR3 nucleotides read TGCGCCAGCAGTTTTGCGGAAATACAAGAGACCCAGTACTTC.

The genes are TRBV7-9 and TRBJ2-5; 7 bases line up with TRBD2. The CDR3 covers 14 residues. J lost 9 bases, V lost 0 bases, and 7 bases had no gene match. Looked up from germline, CDR1 is SEHNR and CDR2 is FQNEAQ (reference sequence). The DNA for the CDR3 is TGTGCCAGCAGCTTAGCGGGGGACTATAATTCCCAGTACTTC. It specifies CASSLAGDYNSQYF.

This clonotype was detected a few times. This chain joins TRBV11-2 and TRBJ1-6, with 8 bases fitting TRBD1. V lost 5 bases, J lost 14 bases, and 14 bases stayed unmatched. Germline-derived CDR1 and CDR2 are SGHAT and FQNNGV. This CDR3 is built from 15 residues. In nucleotides, the CDR3 is TGTGCCAGCAGCATAGGAATGACAGGGGCCGGATCCCTCCACTTT. Protein sequence: CASSIGMTGAGSLHF. Looking up the rest from reference TRBV11-2 and TRBJ1-6 gives the full variable domain: EAGVAQSPRYKIIEKRQSVAFWCNPISGHATLYWYQQILGQGPKLLIQFQNNGVVDDSQLPKDRFSAERLKGVDSTLKIQPAKLEDSAVYLCASSIGMTGAGSLHFGNGTRLTVT.

The V gene is TRBV20-1, the J gene TRBJ2-1, with TRBD1 matching over 9 bases. Germline-derived CDR1 and CDR2 are DFQATT and SNEGSKA (reference sequence). J lost 13 bases, V lost 6 bases, and 10 bases had no gene match. This CDR3 region has 12 residues. CDR3 protein: CSAPGQGRFQFF. The CDR3 nucleotides are TGCAGTGCCCCGGGACAGGGTAGATTCCAGTTCTTC.

CDR3 region: CASSQDRRGRPYGYTF. Here the CDR3 DNA reads TGTGCCAGCAGCCAAGATCGCAGGGGGCGCCCCTATGGCTACACCTTC. The rearrangement uses TRBV14 and TRBJ1-2, with 8 nucleotides matching TRBD1. Trimming took 0 bases from V and 4 from J; bases not matched to a gene: 7. CDR3 size: 16 residues. The V gene's germline CDR1 is SGHDN and CDR2 FVKESK.

In its sample, this clonotype was seen a few times. V is TRBV12-3 or TRBV12-4 and J is TRBJ1-2; perhaps TRBD1 as D (5 bases). The CDR3 loop spans 13 amino acids. V was pared by 8 bases and J by 0 bases, with 10 bases between. This chain's CDR3 is CASRQSPNYGYTF. CDR3 nucleotides: TGTGCCAGCCGACAGAGTCCTAACTATGGCTACACCTTC.

In its sample, this clonotype was seen a few times. The V call is TRBV6-1, the J call TRBJ1-1; TRBD1 matches at 9 bases. This CDR3 has 16 residues. Germline loops: CDR1 MNHNS, CDR2 SASEGT. Unmatched junction bases numbered 12, after V lost 5 bases and J lost 5 bases. The CDR3 DNA is TGTGCCAGCAGTCCCGTTCAACAGGGGGCGCGTACTGAAGCTTTCTTT. Amino acids: CASSPVQQGARTEAFF.

This chain uses TRBV5-1 with TRBJ2-1, with 10 nucleotides matching TRBD1. J lost 6 bases, V lost 3 bases, and 6 bases had no gene match. CDR3 size: 15 residues. Germline V gene lookup returns CDR1 SGHRS and CDR2 YFSETQ. CDR3 in DNA: TGCGCCAGCAGCTCGCTGACAGGGGGCTTCAATGAGCAGTTCTTC. Protein product: CASSSLTGGFNEQFF.

The chain combines TRBV11-2 with TRBJ1-1, with unresolved D. CDR1 is SGHAT and CDR2 is FQNNGV in the germline V gene. The CDR3 is made up of 13 amino acids. V was trimmed by 1 base and J by 8 bases, leaving 11 bases between them. In DNA, the CDR3 is TGTGCCAGCAGCTTAGGCCTAGGGCCCGAAGCTTTCTTT. As protein: CASSLGLGPEAFF.

This clonotype was counted many times. V and J are TRBV28 and TRBJ2-3; no definite D call. V was shortened by 4 bases and J by 4 bases, with 9 bases between the two germline ends. CDR1 and CDR2 from the germline V gene are MDHEN and SYDVKM. The CDR3 consists of 13 residues. This CDR3 is CASSSVPPDTQYF. The CDR3 DNA sequence: TGTGCCAGCAGTTCTGTGCCCCCAGATACGCAGTATTTT.

This clonotype was detected many times. The DNA of the CDR3 is TGTGCCAGCAGGGGACTAGCGGGAGCGAACACCGGGGAGCTGTTTTTT. It specifies CASRGLAGANTGELFF. This chain uses TRBV13 with TRBJ2-2; 14 bases map to TRBD2. CDR1 and CDR2 (germline): PRHDT, FYEKMQ (reference sequence). CDR3 length: 16 residues. The V gene end was trimmed by 6 bases and the J gene end by 0 bases; junction bases not matched to a gene: 0.

This rearrangement joins TRBV9 to TRBJ2-6; TRBD1 agrees at 7 bases. Trimming cost V 0 bases and J 2 bases; bases outside gene matches: 5. The germline V gene encodes CDR1 SGDLS and CDR2 YYNGEE. This CDR3 is built from 17 residues. Here the CDR3 DNA reads TGTGCCAGCAGCGTAGGGGCAGGGGGAACTGGGGCCAACGTCCTGACTTTC. Amino acid sequence: CASSVGAGGTGANVLTF.

In this sample, this clonotype turned up many times. The chain is built from TRBV5-1 and TRBJ2-7, with D possibly matching TRBD1 (5 bases). V was clipped by 4 bases and J by 0 bases, with 14 bases between them. The CDR3 has 15 amino acids. The germline CDR1 and CDR2 sequences are SGHRS and YFSETQ. The CDR3 DNA reads TGCGCCAGCAGCCCGGAACAGACAGACTCCTACGAGCAGTACTTC. This gives the protein CASSPEQTDSYEQYF.